Below are 12 T cell receptor beta chains sequenced from a single sample in a study of lymphopenia after photon versus proton radiotherapy. Data came from immunoSEQ multiplex PCR; TCRdb stores just in-frame clones and leaves some out. The sample records roughly 25,000 clones, 80% to 90% being singletons. Sequencing was performed on peripheral blood, taken from a patient treated with photon-based radiotherapy. Source of these receptors: a man between 45 and 60 years old with gastric cancer.

This clone was counted only a few times. The gene calls are TRBV5-1 and TRBJ2-3; 9 positions match TRBD2. The CDR3 contains 14 residues. After removal of 6 bases from V and 6 bases from J, the junction contained 8 bases not matched to a gene. Germline V CDR1 and CDR2: SGHRS, YFSETQ. The CDR3 protein is CASKEEAGGDTQYF. The CDR3 bases are TGCGCCAGCAAGGAGGAAGCGGGGGGCGATACGCAGTATTTT.

This clone has more than one count but fewer than ten. This chain connects TRBV11-1 to TRBJ2-1; the D is unclear. Germline V gene lookup returns CDR1 SGHAT and CDR2 FQDESV (reference sequence). The CDR3 totals 12 residues. V shed 3 bases and J shed 8 bases, with 8 bases lying between them. CDR3 nucleotides: TGTGCCAGCAGCTTGAGTCCTTATGAGCAGTTCTTC. Encoded protein: CASSLSPYEQFF.

The rearrangement links TRBV10-3 to TRBJ1-1; D is unclear. The CDR3 is made up of 14 amino acids. V was trimmed by 3 bases and J by 4 bases, leaving 12 bases between them. The germline gives CDR1 ENHRY, CDR2 SYGVKD. As DNA, the CDR3 is TGTGCCATCAGTGAAGAAAACGCTTCCACTGAAGCTTTCTTT. This encodes CAISEENASTEAFF.

This clone turned up a few times. The rearrangement links TRBV9 to TRBJ1-2, with 9 bases fitting TRBD1. Trimming removed 3 bases from V and 7 bases from J; junction bases left unmatched: 7. Germline CDR1 is SGDLS and CDR2 is YYNGEE. The CDR3 has 14 residues. DNA for the CDR3: TGTGCCAGCAGCGCCCAGGACAGGGGAGGTGGCTACACCTTC. Residues: CASSAQDRGGGYTF.

The rearrangement links TRBV7-9 to TRBJ2-3, with D tentatively TRBD1 or TRBD2 (5 bases each). Germline V gives CDR1 SEHNR, CDR2 FQNEAQ (reference sequence). Trimming took off 5 bases at V and 5 bases at J, with 17 bases between the two ends. This CDR3 is 15 amino acids long. CDR3 residues: CASSQSQGVVDTQYF. Here the CDR3 DNA reads TGTGCCAGCAGCCAATCCCAGGGAGTAGTAGATACGCAGTATTTT.

CDR3 amino acids: CASSLGLAGGRSYNEQFF. CDR3 in DNA: TGCGCCAGCAGCCTTGGACTAGCGGGGGGGCGGTCCTACAATGAGCAGTTCTTC. The V gene is TRBV5-1, the J gene TRBJ2-1; 15 bases align to TRBD2. Germline loops: CDR1 SGHRS, CDR2 YFSETQ. The trim removed 4 bases at V and 1 base at J, leaving 6 bases unmatched. CDR3 length: 18 residues.

The chain employs TRBV4-2 and TRBJ2-3, with TRBD2 matching 10 bases. J was trimmed by 2 bases and V by 1 base; bases with no gene match: 12. The CDR3 totals 19 residues. CDR1 is LGHNA, CDR2 YNFKEQ, per germline. The CDR3 nucleotides read TGTGCCAGCAGCCAAGTGGGAGCGGGGGGGTCCCATCCCACAGATACGCAGTATTTT. The encoded protein is CASSQVGAGGSHPTDTQYF.

J is TRBJ1-2 and V is TRBV19; no clear D gene. The CDR3 runs 11 residues. The germline CDR1 and CDR2 sequences are LNHDA and SQIVND (reference sequence). V lost 3 bases, J lost 8 bases, and 7 bases lay in between. CDR3 amino acids: CASSIGEGYTF. The DNA of the CDR3 is TGTGCCAGTAGTATTGGGGAGGGCTACACCTTC.

The J gene is TRBJ2-2, the V gene TRBV7-2; D gene uncertain. CDR3 length equals 14 residues. Looked up from germline, CDR1 is SGHTA and CDR2 is FQGNSA. V gave up 2 bases and J gave up 1 base, with 5 bases separating them. The CDR3 nucleotides read TGTGCCAGCAGCTTAAACGAGAACACCGGGGAGCTGTTTTTT. As protein: CASSLNENTGELFF.

By share, this clone ranks as medium-sized (0.01 to 0.1%). V usage is TRBV29-1 and J usage is TRBJ2-7; 9 bases are a match to TRBD1. Germline V gene lookup returns CDR1 SQVTM and CDR2 ANQGSEA. Germline trimming cut 6 bases from V and 4 bases from J; bases unmatched to any gene: 4. The CDR3 is 12 amino acids. CDR3 region: CSVETGGYEQYF. DNA of the CDR3: TGCAGCGTCGAGACAGGGGGATACGAGCAGTACTTC.

The J gene is TRBJ1-2, the V gene TRBV11-2, with D possibly being TRBD1 (5 bases). The length of the CDR3 is 16 residues. Germline values: CDR1 SGHAT, CDR2 FQNNGV. Trimming pared 1 base from V and 10 bases from J, leaving 22 bases between. In nucleotides, the CDR3 is TGTGCCAGCAGCTTAGCCCCTGGGGCAGGGAAAAATGACTACACCTTC. Amino acid sequence: CASSLAPGAGKNDYTF. Combining the CDR3 with reference TRBV11-2 and TRBJ1-2 gives the whole variable domain EAGVAQSPRYKIIEKRQSVAFWCNPISGHATLYWYQQILGQGPKLLIQFQNNGVVDDSQLPKDRFSAERLKGVDSTLKIQPAKLEDSAVYLCASSLAPGAGKNDYTFGSGTRLTVV.

The V gene is TRBV23-1, the J gene TRBJ1-6, with D perhaps TRBD1 (5 bases). TRBV23-1 is annotated as an ORF whose role is uncertain. There are 15 residues in the CDR3. Trimming removed 0 bases at V and 8 bases at J, with 11 bases between. The CDR3 protein is CASSQSGRQDSPLHF. The CDR3 DNA follows: TGCGCCAGCAGTCAATCGGGGCGCCAAGATTCACCCCTCCACTTT.